The 26 T cell receptor beta chains reported below all come from one sample, sequenced in a study of OX40 agonist ivuxolimab in advanced cancers. The protocol was immunoSEQ multiplex PCR, while the TCRdb copy is restricted to in-frame clones and leaves out a portion. The table includes about 88,000 clones, roughly 85% detected once. The sample here was CD4+ or CD8+ T cells sorted from blood, taken in a trial of the OX40 agonist ivuxolimab. All receptors derive from an adult with an advanced solid tumor such as melanoma, head and neck, liver or kidney cancer.

In its sample, this clone was seen once. The genes are TRBV2 and TRBJ1-3; TRBD1 matches at 8 bases. Germline V gene lookup returns CDR1 SNHLY and CDR2 FYNNEI. CDR3 length equals 15 residues. V shed 5 bases, J shed 2 bases, and the junction held 5 bases outside the gene matches. CDR3 in amino acids: CASSRQGTTGNTIYF. The CDR3, as DNA: TGTGCCAGCAGTAGACAGGGGACTACTGGAAACACCATATATTTT.

This chain joins TRBV7-9 and TRBJ2-5, with D perhaps assigned TRBD1 or TRBD2 (5 bases each). CDR3 length equals 15 residues. The germline V and J ends were trimmed by 3 bases and 3 bases, with 14 bases remaining between them. Germline CDR1 SEHNR, CDR2 FQNEAQ (reference sequence). The CDR3 nucleotides are TGTGCCAGCAGCTTGGGGGTCCGCCCGGAAGAGACCCAGTACTTC. Amino acids: CASSLGVRPEETQYF.

The chain recombines TRBV14 with TRBJ2-2; D remains unclear. The germline V gene encodes CDR1 SGHDN and CDR2 FVKESK. This CDR3 has 12 amino acids. V gave up 2 bases and J gave up 6 bases, with 4 bases separating them. CDR3 sequence reads: CASSQRSGELFF. The CDR3 nucleotides read TGTGCCAGCAGCCAAAGGTCCGGGGAGCTGTTTTTT.

The chain uses TRBV5-1 and TRBJ1-3; a possible D gene is TRBD1 (5 bases). CDR1 SGHRS and CDR2 YFSETQ come from the germline V gene. V was cut by 4 bases and J by 0 bases, with 11 bases left in between. The CDR3 spans 15 residues. The CDR3 coding sequence is TGCGCCAGCAGCCGGGACGGACCCTCTGGAAACACCATATATTTT. It encodes CASSRDGPSGNTIYF.

The V and J genes are TRBV2 and TRBJ1-2, with 8 bases fitting TRBD1. Germline CDR1 and CDR2: SNHLY and FYNNEI. There are 12 residues in the CDR3. Germline trimming cut 9 bases from V and 2 bases from J; bases unmatched to any gene: 2. This CDR3 reads CASGQGNYGYTF. The CDR3 DNA reads TGTGCCAGTGGACAGGGAAACTATGGCTACACCTTC.

The chain combines TRBV6-6 with TRBJ2-5; 10 nucleotides agree with TRBD2. This CDR3 has 15 amino acids. Germline V gene data show CDR1 as MNHNY and CDR2 as SVGAGI (reference sequence). The V gene end was trimmed by 4 bases and the J gene end by 9 bases; junction bases not matched to a gene: 11. The CDR3 nucleotides are TGTGCCAGCAGTTCGTTGAGCGGGGGGGTCAGGGCCCAGTACTTC. Translated, it gives CASSSLSGGVRAQYF.

This chain joins TRBV5-4 and TRBJ2-7; 8 nucleotides match TRBD2. This CDR3 is built from 15 residues. The J segment lost 0 bases and the V segment lost 1 base, leaving 3 bases of the junction unmatched. Germline V CDR1 and CDR2: SGHNT, YYREEE (reference sequence). CDR3 protein: CASSLQGTSSYEQYV. The CDR3 nucleotides are TGTGCCAGCAGCTTGCAGGGGACTAGCTCCTACGAGCAGTACGTC.

CDR3 sequence (DNA): TGCGCCAGCAGCTACAGGTTAGGGTCGGGCACTGAAGCTTTCTTT. This codes for CASSYRLGSGTEAFF. This chain links TRBV5-1 with TRBJ1-1, with D perhaps matching TRBD1 (5 bases). Between the trimmed V and J ends, which lost 3 bases and 4 bases, there was a span of 16 bases. The CDR3 extends over 15 amino acids. Germline values: CDR1 SGHRS, CDR2 YFSETQ.

V and J are TRBV21-1 and TRBJ2-7. TRBV21-1 constitutes a pseudogene. The CDR3 has 11 amino acids. CDR3: CASSAGWPQYV. CDR3 bases: TGTGCCAGCAGCGCCGGCTGGCCGCAGTACGTC.

This chain links TRBV30 with TRBJ2-7; D gene unclear. The CDR3 totals 14 residues. The V end was cut by 0 bases, the J end by 3 bases, with 12 bases between. Germline V gives CDR1 GTSNPN, CDR2 SVGIG (reference sequence). For the CDR3, the DNA is TGTGCCTGGAGTGTACTGGGTCTCTACTACGAGCAGTACTTC. Residues: CAWSVLGLYYEQYF.

This clone appeared a few times. The chain carries TRBV4-1 and TRBJ1-5, with D uncertain. This CDR3 has 16 residues. Germline-derived CDR1 and CDR2 are MGHRA and YSYEKL. Trimming removed 0 bases at V and 5 bases at J, with 14 bases between. The CDR3 sequence: CASSQDINKRDQPQHF. The CDR3 DNA sequence: TGCGCCAGCAGCCAAGATATTAACAAAAGGGATCAGCCCCAGCATTTT.

The CDR3 protein is CASSRPGSGALSPGELFF. Here the CDR3 DNA reads TGCGCCAGCAGCCGCCCTGGGTCGGGGGCGCTCAGCCCCGGGGAGCTGTTTTTT. V is TRBV4-1 and J is TRBJ2-2; TRBD1 or TRBD2 may be the D gene (6 bases each). From germline, CDR1 is MGHRA and CDR2 YSYEKL. V was cut by 4 bases and J by 6 bases, with 24 bases left in between. The CDR3 is 18 amino acids.

This CDR3 is CASSFADNGANVLTF. The CDR3 region has the DNA TGTGCCAGCAGCTTCGCGGACAATGGGGCCAACGTCCTGACTTTC. The chain carries TRBV7-9 and TRBJ2-6; tentatively, D is TRBD1 (5 bases). Germline values: CDR1 SEHNR, CDR2 FQNEAQ (reference sequence). Trimming removed 3 bases from V and 3 bases from J, with 9 bases in between. The CDR3 is 15 amino acids.

The rearrangement joins TRBV2 to TRBJ1-2, with D possibly TRBD1 on 5 matching bases. V gave up 3 bases and J gave up 6 bases, with 17 bases separating them. This CDR3 is built from 15 residues. Per germline, CDR1 SNHLY and CDR2 FYNNEI. CDR3 protein: CASSDIFGAQDGYTF. The DNA of the CDR3 is TGTGCCAGCAGTGATATTTTTGGGGCGCAAGATGGCTACACCTTC. Looking up the rest from reference TRBV2 and TRBJ1-2 gives the full variable domain: EPEVTQTPSHQVTQMGQEVILRCVPISNHLYFYWYRQILGQKVEFLVSFYNNEISEKSEIFDDQFSVERPDGSNFTLKIRSTKLEDSAMYFCASSDIFGAQDGYTFGSGTRLTVV.

The chain carries TRBV5-8 and TRBJ2-7, with 7 bases aligning to TRBD1. Germline CDR1 is SGHTS and CDR2 is YDEGEE. This CDR3 contains 13 residues. The V and J ends lost 4 bases and 13 bases, in that order; junction bases with no gene match: 14. CDR3 loop: CASSLTGRGTVYV. The CDR3 coding sequence is TGTGCCAGCAGCCTCACAGGCAGGGGGACAGTCTACGTC.

This clone was recorded a few times. V is TRBV18 and J is TRBJ1-2; D is unclear. Germline values: CDR1 KGHSH, CDR2 LQKENI. The CDR3 consists of 16 residues. V dropped 0 bases and J dropped 0 bases, with 11 bases sitting between them. In DNA, the CDR3 is TGTGCCAGCTCACCACCAGGGCGCACTGCTAACTATGGCTACACCTTC. Translated: CASSPPGRTANYGYTF.

This chain links TRBV23-1 with TRBJ1-1; D possibly corresponds to TRBD1 (6 bases). TRBV23-1 is an open reading frame, and its role is uncertain. V was pared by 2 bases and J by 3 bases, with 16 bases between. CDR3 size: 16 residues. The DNA of the CDR3 is TGCGCCAGCAGTCAAATCCTCGGGGGGGGCTACACTGAAGCTTTCTTT. Protein sequence: CASSQILGGGYTEAFF.

The gene calls are TRBV7-2 and TRBJ1-1; 7 nucleotides match TRBD1. After removal of 5 bases from V and 5 bases from J, the junction contained 8 bases not matched to a gene. Germline V lookup: CDR1 SGHTA, CDR2 FQGNSA. This CDR3 contains 14 residues. The CDR3 DNA reads TGTGCCAGCAGCCCGCGACAGGGTAGTACTGAAGCTTTCTTT. It is translated as CASSPRQGSTEAFF.

This chain links TRBV4-3 with TRBJ2-3; TRBD2 matches 11 bases. V trimming: 1 base; J trimming: 2 bases; junction bases outside the gene matches: 14. Germline assignment: CDR1 LGHNA and CDR2 YSLEER. The CDR3 contains 20 residues. CDR3 protein: CASSQAVGLAGLSSTDTQYF. As DNA, the CDR3 is TGCGCCAGCAGCCAAGCCGTCGGACTAGCGGGCCTAAGCTCCACAGATACGCAGTATTTT.

The rearrangement joins TRBV7-9 to TRBJ1-2; 9 nucleotides align to TRBD1. Trimming took 2 bases from V and 3 from J; bases not matched to a gene: 4. This CDR3 is built from 15 residues. From germline, CDR1 is SEHNR and CDR2 FQNEAQ (reference sequence). The DNA of the CDR3 is TGTGCCAGCAGCTTACCTACAGGGGGCGACTATGGCTACACCTTC. Translated, it gives CASSLPTGGDYGYTF.

The V call is TRBV18, the J call TRBJ1-4, with D possibly TRBD1 on 5 matching bases. The V and J ends lost 1 base and 4 bases respectively, with 10 bases between them. CDR3 size: 15 residues. Germline CDR1 is KGHSH and CDR2 is LQKENI. The CDR3 nucleotides read TGTGCCAGCTCACCACGGGACGCCGGTAATGAAAAACTGTTTTTT. Its translation is CASSPRDAGNEKLFF.

The V and J genes are TRBV5-1 and TRBJ1-2; D unclear. CDR1 and CDR2 (germline): SGHRS, YFSETQ. The CDR3 has 13 residues. Trimming took off 3 bases at V and 6 bases at J, with 12 bases between the two ends. The CDR3 region is CASSSLRPDGYTF. CDR3 nucleotide sequence: TGCGCCAGCAGCTCCCTGAGGCCAGATGGCTACACCTTC.

The CDR3 loop reads CASSSGYSGANVLTF. CDR3 DNA sequence: TGTGCCAGCAGCTCTGGATATTCTGGGGCCAACGTCCTGACTTTC. The V and J genes are TRBV7-3 and TRBJ2-6; D not certain. Deletions cut 4 bases from V and 1 base from J, with 8 bases between. The CDR3 consists of 15 residues. CDR1 SGHTA and CDR2 FQGTGA come from the germline V gene.

V is TRBV15 and J is TRBJ1-1; D unclear. Germline V lookup: CDR1 LNHNV, CDR2 YYDKDF (reference sequence). Trimming removed 3 bases at V and 2 bases at J, with 13 bases between. This CDR3 has 15 residues. CDR3 protein: CATSSQRLANTEAFF. The DNA for the CDR3 is TGTGCCACCAGCAGTCAGCGACTTGCCAACACTGAAGCTTTCTTT. Combining the CDR3 with reference TRBV15 and TRBJ1-1 gives the whole variable domain DAMVIQNPRYQVTQFGKPVTLSCSQTLNHNVMYWYQQKSSQAPKLLFHYYDKDFNNEADTPDNFQSRRPNTSFCFLDIRSPGLGDTAMYLCATSSQRLANTEAFFGQGTRLTVV.

The chain has TRBV5-1 and TRBJ2-2, with a weak D call TRBD2 (6 bases). The germline gives CDR1 SGHRS, CDR2 YFSETQ. This CDR3 is 15 amino acids long. The germline V and J ends were trimmed by 5 bases and 0 bases, with 11 bases remaining between them. The CDR3 bases are TGCGCCAGCAGGATGGACTATTCGAACACCGGGGAGCTGTTTTTT. This encodes CASRMDYSNTGELFF.

This sequence joins TRBV5-4 and TRBJ2-5, with D perhaps given as TRBD1 or TRBD2 (5 bases each). Per the germline V gene, CDR1 is SGHNT and CDR2 is YYREEE (reference sequence). Trimming took off 1 base at V and 5 bases at J, with 12 bases between the two ends. The CDR3 covers 14 residues. In nucleotides, the CDR3 is TGTGCCAGCAGCTTGCTCGGGGCGTGGGAGACCCAGTACTTC. It specifies CASSLLGAWETQYF.